This TCR beta chain was found in a study of blood T cell repertoires in COVID-19. Per the authors' pipeline: Reference gene primer amplification gave nucleated cell count estimates. Sequencing was performed with immunoSEQ multiplex PCR; in TCRdb, only in-frame clones are kept and a portion is missing. V, J and clone size are those of that table, while D and trimming were read from the DNA. The table shows approximately 300,000 clones, with 75% to 95% occurring only once. With 5 bases removed from V and 0 bases from J, the gap between germline ends came to 4 bases. Germline V CDR1 and CDR2: KGHDR, SFDVKD. This CDR3 has 13 amino acids.

V gene TRBV24-1 combines with J gene TRBJ2-1; D call uncertain. Sequencing was carried out using peripheral blood. This sequence was found in a woman younger than 45 with COVID-19, enrolled during active disease. This CDR3 reads CATSGLSYNEQFF. In DNA form, the CDR3 reads TGTGCCACCAGTGGACTCTCCTACAATGAGCAGTTCTTC.